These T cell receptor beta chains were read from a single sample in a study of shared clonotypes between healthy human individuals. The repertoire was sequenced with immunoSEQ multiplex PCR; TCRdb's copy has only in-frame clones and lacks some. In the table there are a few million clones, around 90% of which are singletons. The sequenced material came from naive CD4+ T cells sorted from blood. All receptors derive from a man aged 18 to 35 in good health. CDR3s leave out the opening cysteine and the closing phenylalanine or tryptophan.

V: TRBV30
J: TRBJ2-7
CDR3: AWRVAGVYEQY

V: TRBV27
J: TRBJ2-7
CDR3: ASSLFTRGPGQY

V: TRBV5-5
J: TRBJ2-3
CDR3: ASSQGLFTDTQY

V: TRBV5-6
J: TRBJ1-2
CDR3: ASSLWGTGGAGYGYT

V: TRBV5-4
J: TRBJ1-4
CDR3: ASSLVGQHEKLF

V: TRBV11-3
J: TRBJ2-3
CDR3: ASSFGTRESTDTQY

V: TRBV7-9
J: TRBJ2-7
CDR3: ASSLTGASYEQY

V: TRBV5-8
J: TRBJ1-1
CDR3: ASSLARGNTEAF

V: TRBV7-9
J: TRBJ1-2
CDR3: ASSPGLLGYGYT

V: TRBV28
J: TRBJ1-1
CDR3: ASSTGVPEAF

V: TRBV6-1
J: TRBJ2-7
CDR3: ASTEGLADSYEQY

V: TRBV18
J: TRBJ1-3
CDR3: ATSEGTGGTNTIY

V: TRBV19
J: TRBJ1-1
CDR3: ASSPRWDKNTEAF